The present entry profiles one T cell receptor (beta chain) with its context. Trimming removed 6 bases from V and 4 bases from J; junction bases left unmatched: 10. The CDR3 is 17 residues long. Germline V CDR1 and CDR2: MNHEY, SVGEGT. In the original processing: Researchers report that nucleated cell counts were estimated from reference gene primer amplification. Assay used: immunoSEQ multiplex PCR; TCRdb lists only in-frame clones, some missing. D and trimming come from the DNA, and the V and J calls and clone size come from that table. The sample records 270,000 or so clones, about 85% being singletons. The data stem from a study of blood T cell repertoires in COVID-19. Cohorts were assigned according to the clinical history that participants reported. Before they entered the study, exposed participants had met a COVID-19 case within 2 weeks.

Sequencing used PBMCs or T cells enriched from blood (not recorded which). This rearrangement joins TRBV6-2 or TRBV6-3 to TRBJ2-2; 11 bases align to TRBD2. This clonotype was sampled from a woman between 45 and 65 years old who had been exposed to COVID-19. CDR3 sequence reads: CASSPPKLAGATGELFF. In DNA, the CDR3 is TGTGCCAGCAGCCCCCCCAAACTAGCGGGGGCCACCGGGGAGCTGTTTTTT.